This T cell receptor beta chain was profiled in a study of OX40 agonist ivuxolimab in advanced cancers. Sequencing was performed with immunoSEQ multiplex PCR; in TCRdb, only in-frame clones are kept and a portion is missing. Of 8,500 to 9,500 clones listed, approximately 70% are singletons. Prior autoimmune disease or systemic immunosuppression barred patients. Points from the study as a whole: The 0.1-3.0 mg/kg partial responders had among the lowest clonal expansion.

As to this clone: Its antigen is not identified.

The CDR3 is made up of 13 amino acids. Germline CDR1 SNHLY, CDR2 FYNNEI. V gave up 7 bases and J gave up 6 bases, with 16 bases separating them. The gene calls are TRBV2 and TRBJ2-7; D is perhaps TRBD2 (6 bases). The origin of this receptor is an adult with an advanced solid tumor such as melanoma, head and neck, liver or kidney cancer. The specimen was CD4+ or CD8+ T cells sorted from blood, collected in a trial of the OX40 agonist ivuxolimab. The CDR3 nucleotides read TGTGCCAGCACTGCGGGGATCGGGGCCGAGCAGTACTTC. Protein sequence: CASTAGIGAEQYF.